The 3 T cell receptor beta chains reported below all come from one sample, sequenced in a study of Ad26.COV2.S vaccination and SARS-CoV-2 variants. Sample treatment: over 15 received Ad26.COV2.S at low or high dose, single or two shots; 5 received placebo; per-sample allocation not given. Samples analyzed were those drawn on day 63 after the first vaccine or placebo injection. Assay used: immunoSEQ multiplex PCR; TCRdb lists only in-frame clones, some missing. The profile shows 300,000 to 500,000 clones, 70% to 90% of them singletons. Sequences were derived from peripheral blood, sampled in a trial of Ad26.COV2.S vaccine versus placebo. The receptor source for this set is a person between 18 and 65 years old who received the Ad26.COV2.S COVID-19 vaccine or a placebo.

As DNA, the CDR3 is TGTGCCAGCAGTCAACCAGGGGGCGCGGACACCGGGGAGCTGTTTTTT. Its protein is CASSQPGGADTGELFF. J is TRBJ2-2 and V is TRBV7-9; TRBD1 matches 8 bases. CDR1 and CDR2 (germline): SEHNR, FQNEAQ (reference sequence). The CDR3 loop spans 16 amino acids. The junction had 9 bases not matched to a gene; V was cut back by 6 bases and J by 3 bases.

The chain is built from TRBV5-1 and TRBJ2-1; D is unclear. Germline V gives CDR1 SGHRS, CDR2 YFSETQ. V shed 1 base and J shed 5 bases, with 10 bases lying between them. This CDR3 spans 14 amino acids. This chain's CDR3 is CASSLIALDNEQFF. DNA for the CDR3: TGCGCCAGCAGCTTGATCGCCTTGGACAATGAGCAGTTCTTC.

The gene calls are TRBV4-1 and TRBJ2-1; D gene uncertain. This CDR3 is built from 13 residues. V was shortened by 2 bases and J by 7 bases, with 9 bases between the two germline ends. In germline, CDR1 is MGHRA, CDR2 YSYEKL. The CDR3 region has the DNA TGCGCCAGCAGCCAAACGCTGTGGAATGAGCAGTTCTTC. Translation: CASSQTLWNEQFF.